A selection of T cell receptor beta chains follows, all from one sample in a study of control samples from healthy donors and cancer patients. Assay used: immunoSEQ multiplex PCR; TCRdb lists only in-frame clones, some missing. The data contain over 150,000 clones, about 95% of them singletons. The sample was PBMCs. The receptors were gathered from a man aged 55-75 years with colorectal cancer. The CDR3 runs from the conserved cysteine through the conserved F or W. A D gene is named only where the DNA matches it firmly. Clone size, where shown, is once, few, many, or a class for clones that have expanded.

j_call: TRBJ2-2; d_call: .; clone_size: .; v_call: TRBV3-1/TRBV3-2; cdr3_aa: CASSQDHPLKGGAGTGELFF; cdr3_nt: TGTGCCAGCAGCCAAGATCACCCCCTTAAGGGGGGGGCGGGCACCGGGGAGCTGTTTTTT
j_call: TRBJ1-6; d_call: .; clone_size: few; v_call: TRBV11-3; cdr3_aa: CATRPGREWSPLHF; cdr3_nt: TGTGCCACCCGCCCGGGGCGGGAGTGGTCACCCCTCCACTTT
j_call: TRBJ1-6; d_call: .; clone_size: .; v_call: TRBV6-1; cdr3_aa: CASSERRANSPLHF; cdr3_nt: TGTGCCAGCAGTGAGCGCAGGGCCAATTCACCCCTCCACTTT
j_call: TRBJ1-5; d_call: TRBD1; clone_size: few; v_call: TRBV19; cdr3_aa: CASSADRGSNQPQHF; cdr3_nt: TGTGCCAGTAGTGCGGACAGGGGAAGCAATCAGCCCCAGCATTTT
j_call: TRBJ2-1; d_call: TRBD2; clone_size: .; v_call: TRBV9; cdr3_aa: CASSATGGANEQFF; cdr3_nt: TGTGCCAGCAGCGCCACGGGGGGGGCGAATGAGCAGTTCTTC
j_call: TRBJ1-1; d_call: .; clone_size: .; v_call: TRBV12-3/TRBV12-4; cdr3_aa: CASSLVVDEAFF; cdr3_nt: TGTGCCAGCAGTTTGGTAGTTGATGAAGCTTTCTTT
j_call: TRBJ2-5; d_call: .; clone_size: .; v_call: TRBV19; cdr3_aa: CASSMGWGVGETQYF; cdr3_nt: TGTGCCAGTAGTATGGGATGGGGAGTAGGAGAGACCCAGTACTTC
j_call: TRBJ2-7; d_call: TRBD1; clone_size: .; v_call: TRBV7-2; cdr3_aa: CASSLDPRGHGYEQYF; cdr3_nt: TGTGCCAGCAGCTTAGATCCCAGGGGGCATGGGTACGAGCAGTACTTC
j_call: TRBJ2-5; d_call: .; clone_size: .; v_call: TRBV20-1; cdr3_aa: CSGGGQETQYF; cdr3_nt: TGCAGTGGAGGGGGGCAAGAGACCCAGTACTTC
j_call: TRBJ2-3; d_call: TRBD2; clone_size: .; v_call: TRBV4-1; cdr3_aa: CASRPSLAGGSDTQYF; cdr3_nt: TGCGCCAGCAGACCGTCACTAGCGGGGGGTTCAGATACGCAGTATTTT
j_call: TRBJ2-7; d_call: TRBD2; clone_size: .; v_call: TRBV28; cdr3_aa: CASSFWGGVYEQYF; cdr3_nt: TGTGCCAGCAGTTTTTGGGGGGGTGTCTACGAGCAGTACTTC
j_call: TRBJ1-1; d_call: .; clone_size: .; v_call: TRBV6-6; cdr3_aa: CASSYGDTEAFF; cdr3_nt: TGTGCCAGCAGTTACGGTGACACTGAAGCTTTCTTT
j_call: TRBJ2-7; d_call: .; clone_size: .; v_call: TRBV15; cdr3_aa: CATSRQGSYEQYF; cdr3_nt: TGTGCCACCAGCAGGCAAGGCTCCTACGAGCAGTACTTC
j_call: TRBJ2-1; d_call: TRBD1; clone_size: .; v_call: TRBV5-4; cdr3_aa: CASSLADRANEQFF; cdr3_nt: TGTGCCAGCAGCTTGGCGGACAGGGCCAATGAGCAGTTCTTC
j_call: TRBJ1-1; d_call: TRBD1; clone_size: .; v_call: TRBV4-3; cdr3_aa: CASSQVGAGGAGTEAFF; cdr3_nt: TGCGCCAGCAGCCAAGTTGGGGCAGGGGGTGCGGGCACTGAAGCTTTCTTT
j_call: TRBJ2-2; d_call: .; clone_size: .; v_call: TRBV27; cdr3_aa: CASSKWPLNTGELFF; cdr3_nt: TGTGCCAGCAGCAAATGGCCCCTGAACACCGGGGAGCTGTTTTTT
j_call: TRBJ2-3; d_call: .; clone_size: .; v_call: TRBV9; cdr3_aa: CASSTHTDTQYF; cdr3_nt: TGTGCCAGCAGCACCCACACAGATACGCAGTATTTT
j_call: TRBJ1-2; d_call: TRBD1; clone_size: .; v_call: TRBV7-2; cdr3_aa: CASSPYIQGYGYTF; cdr3_nt: TGTGCCAGCAGCCCTTACATACAGGGGTATGGCTACACCTTC
j_call: TRBJ1-2; d_call: TRBD1; clone_size: .; v_call: TRBV18; cdr3_aa: CASSPDREDYGYTF; cdr3_nt: TGTGCCAGCTCCCCTGACAGGGAGGACTATGGCTACACCTTC
j_call: TRBJ2-5; d_call: TRBD2; clone_size: .; v_call: TRBV19; cdr3_aa: CASSLAGGETQYF; cdr3_nt: TGTGCCAGTAGCCTAGCGGGGGGTGAGACCCAGTACTTC
j_call: TRBJ2-5; d_call: .; clone_size: .; v_call: TRBV21-1; cdr3_aa: CASSKGRTGGQETQYF; cdr3_nt: TGTGCCAGCAGCAAAGGGAGGACAGGGGGACAAGAGACCCAGTACTTC
j_call: TRBJ1-5; d_call: TRBD1; clone_size: .; v_call: TRBV6-2/TRBV6-3; cdr3_aa: CASSYWGQGNQPQHF; cdr3_nt: TGTGCCAGCAGTTATTGGGGACAGGGAAATCAGCCCCAGCATTTT
j_call: TRBJ1-4; d_call: TRBD1; clone_size: .; v_call: TRBV27; cdr3_aa: CASSLSTSGQFEKLFF; cdr3_nt: TGTGCCAGCAGTTTATCGACCTCGGGACAGTTTGAAAAACTGTTTTTT
j_call: TRBJ2-3; d_call: .; clone_size: .; v_call: TRBV2; cdr3_aa: CASRLTGLGRTDTQYF; cdr3_nt: TGTGCCAGCAGACTTACAGGGTTGGGCCGCACAGATACGCAGTATTTT
j_call: TRBJ1-1; d_call: .; clone_size: once; v_call: TRBV5-6; cdr3_aa: CASSLLSNTEAFF; cdr3_nt: TGTGCCAGCAGCTTGCTCTCGAACACTGAAGCTTTCTTT
j_call: TRBJ1-1; d_call: .; clone_size: .; v_call: TRBV19; cdr3_aa: CASSIVRTLVTEAFF; cdr3_nt: TGTGCCAGTAGTATAGTGAGGACCTTGGTCACTGAAGCTTTCTTT
j_call: TRBJ1-2; d_call: TRBD1; clone_size: few; v_call: TRBV3-1/TRBV3-2; cdr3_aa: CASSPGTAYGYTF; cdr3_nt: TGTGCCAGCAGCCCAGGGACAGCCTATGGCTACACCTTC
j_call: TRBJ1-2; d_call: .; clone_size: once; v_call: TRBV27; cdr3_aa: CASSSRDGYGYTF; cdr3_nt: TGTGCCAGCAGTTCCAGGGACGGCTATGGCTACACCTTC
j_call: TRBJ2-4; d_call: .; clone_size: .; v_call: TRBV10-3; cdr3_aa: CAIRGQGRDIQYF; cdr3_nt: TGTGCCATCAGGGGGCAGGGGAGGGACATTCAGTACTTC
j_call: TRBJ1-1; d_call: .; clone_size: .; v_call: TRBV29-1; cdr3_aa: CSVTGRQNTEAFF; cdr3_nt: TGCAGCGTGACCGGACGGCAGAACACTGAAGCTTTCTTT
j_call: TRBJ2-1; d_call: .; clone_size: .; v_call: TRBV5-1; cdr3_aa: CASSGGTNPYNEQFF; cdr3_nt: TGCGCCAGCAGCGGGGGGACAAACCCCTACAATGAGCAGTTCTTC
j_call: TRBJ1-6; d_call: .; clone_size: .; v_call: TRBV2; cdr3_aa: CASSLSPMGVNSPLHF; cdr3_nt: TGTGCCAGCAGTCTCAGTCCTATGGGGGTTAATTCACCCCTCCACTTT
j_call: TRBJ2-2; d_call: TRBD1; clone_size: few; v_call: TRBV4-3; cdr3_aa: CASSQSLGQGGTGELFF; cdr3_nt: TGCGCCAGCAGCCAAAGTCTGGGACAGGGGGGCACCGGGGAGCTGTTTTTT
j_call: TRBJ1-3; d_call: TRBD1; clone_size: .; v_call: TRBV5-1; cdr3_aa: CASSLTGGSGNTIYF; cdr3_nt: TGCGCCAGCAGCCTAACAGGGGGCTCTGGAAACACCATATATTTT
j_call: TRBJ2-2; d_call: TRBD1; clone_size: .; v_call: TRBV19; cdr3_aa: CASSIPTGTGGARRELFF; cdr3_nt: TGTGCCAGTAGTATCCCCACCGGGACAGGGGGCGCGAGGAGGGAGCTGTTTTTT
j_call: TRBJ2-7; d_call: .; clone_size: .; v_call: TRBV28; cdr3_aa: CASSWTYGTRLYEQYF; cdr3_nt: TGTGCCAGCAGTTGGACGTACGGGACGCGCCTTTACGAGCAGTACTTC
j_call: TRBJ1-5; d_call: .; clone_size: .; v_call: TRBV20-1; cdr3_aa: CSASSGLSEAGPQHF; cdr3_nt: TGCAGTGCTAGTAGCGGACTAAGCGAAGCGGGGCCCCAGCATTTT
j_call: TRBJ2-7; d_call: .; clone_size: once; v_call: TRBV18; cdr3_aa: CASSPPTGSYEQYF; cdr3_nt: TGTGCCAGCTCACCACCGACAGGTAGTTACGAGCAGTACTTC
j_call: TRBJ2-1; d_call: .; clone_size: .; v_call: TRBV3-1/TRBV3-2; cdr3_aa: CASSHGPYEQFF; cdr3_nt: TGTGCCAGCAGCCACGGGCCATATGAGCAGTTCTTC
j_call: TRBJ2-3; d_call: TRBD2; clone_size: .; v_call: TRBV7-2; cdr3_aa: CASSWASGRDTQYF; cdr3_nt: TGTGCCAGCAGCTGGGCTAGCGGAAGGGATACGCAGTATTTT
j_call: TRBJ2-6; d_call: TRBD1; clone_size: .; v_call: TRBV19; cdr3_aa: CASSIGGQGFAGANVLTF; cdr3_nt: TGTGCCAGTAGTATAGGGGGACAGGGGTTCGCTGGGGCCAACGTCCTGACTTTC
j_call: TRBJ1-3; d_call: TRBD1; clone_size: .; v_call: TRBV30; cdr3_aa: CARNTQGSSGNTIYF; cdr3_nt: TGTGCCCGAAACACACAGGGGAGCTCTGGAAACACCATATATTTT
j_call: TRBJ1-1; d_call: .; clone_size: once; v_call: TRBV18; cdr3_aa: CASSPRPGGYTEAFF; cdr3_nt: TGTGCCAGCTCACCAAGGCCGGGGGGCTACACTGAAGCTTTCTTT
j_call: TRBJ2-7; d_call: .; clone_size: .; v_call: TRBV6-2/TRBV6-3; cdr3_aa: CASSLGTLGYF; cdr3_nt: TGTGCCAGCAGTCTCGGGACCCTCGGGTACTTC
j_call: TRBJ2-2; d_call: .; clone_size: .; v_call: TRBV2; cdr3_aa: CATTARGNTGELFF; cdr3_nt: TGTGCCACCACCGCTCGGGGAAACACCGGGGAGCTGTTTTTT